Sequencing of this T cell receptor (beta chain) was carried out in a study of T cells expressing NK-cell markers. Study in general: Most of the eight sequenced donors tested HCMV-seropositive; one tested seronegative. Study-wide results and limits: The HCMV specificity of the expanded NKG2C+ T cell clones stayed unresolved. Dominant NKG2C+ clonotype frequencies of roughly 1.0-7.5% of CD8+ T cells were measured in a handful of donors. Several of the donors also had these clonotypes leading their CD3+CD56-NKG2C+ fraction.

Concerning this clonotype: Its target is not known.

TCRdb reprocessed the 5' RACE reads and keeps a single row for each CDR3 protein, giving no DNA. Recorded for this sample: roughly 450,000 distinct CDR3 sequences. Per germline, CDR1 MGHRA and CDR2 YSYEKL. CDR3 size: 17 residues. This receptor was identified in a woman aged 45-65 years in good health. Sample: blood T cells: a sorted CD56 or NKG2C T cell subset, CD4+ or CD8+ T cells, or bulk PBMC T cells (not recorded which). The chain employs TRBV4-1 and TRBJ2-3; no DNA is available, so the TRBD2 call from TCRdb remains unchecked. This CDR3 reads CASSPTRTSGRTSAQYF.